These 16 T cell receptor beta chains originate from one sample sequenced in a study of cytomegalovirus exposure and HLA in healthy donors (TCRdb year 2017). The receptor library was made with the immunoSEQ multiplex PCR assay. A mixture of 60 forward primers for TCR Vbeta segments and 13 reverse primers for TCR Jbeta segments was used in the multiplex PCR. The source is immuneACCESS, and TCRdb retained only in-frame sequences with V and J called. Part of the clones is not carried over; for the studies checked, unresolved V genes explain less than half of this, and the remainder is unexplained. This sample holds about 76,000 clones; just over 70% were observed only once. Around 4.7% of the sample rests with the top ten. Sequenced: PBMCs. All receptors come from a man aged 60 to 69 in good health and CMV-seropositive.

The V call is TRBV7-2, the J call TRBJ2-3, with 11 bases lining up with TRBD2. The ends lost 6 bases at V and 7 bases at J; junction bases unmatched: 6. From germline, CDR1 is SGHTA and CDR2 FQGNSA. The CDR3 runs to 14 residues. The CDR3 bases are TGTGCCAGCAGATCGGGACTAGCGGCCAATACGCAGTATTTT. Protein sequence: CASRSGLAANTQYF.

This chain's CDR3 is CASSSALDRSRNSPLHF. CDR3 in DNA: TGTGCCAGCAGTTCAGCCCTCGACAGGAGCCGAAATTCACCCCTCCACTTT. V gene TRBV27 combines with J gene TRBJ1-6; perhaps TRBD1 as D (6 bases). V lost 4 bases, J lost 7 bases, and 20 bases lay in between. Germline V CDR1 and CDR2: MNHEY, SMNVEV (reference sequence). This CDR3 contains 17 residues.

J is TRBJ2-7 and V is TRBV30; 7 nucleotides match TRBD1. From germline, CDR1 is GTSNPN and CDR2 SVGIG (reference sequence). After removal of 2 bases from V and 7 bases from J, the junction contained 11 bases not matched to a gene. CDR3 length: 14 residues. CDR3 coding DNA: TGTGCCTGGAGTCGAACGACAGGGATAGGGGAGCAGTACTTC. Protein product: CAWSRTTGIGEQYF.

Only a few counts were recorded for this clone. The chain carries TRBV4-2 and TRBJ2-1, with D possibly matching TRBD1 (6 bases). Germline-derived CDR1 and CDR2 are LGHNA and YNFKEQ. The CDR3 has 16 amino acids. The V gene lost 1 base and the J gene lost 2 bases, with 12 bases spanning the gap. The CDR3 DNA follows: TGTGCCAGCAGCCAAGTCGCCAGGGGAGCCTACAATGAGCAGTTCTTC. It encodes CASSQVARGAYNEQFF.

The chain joins TRBV7-2 to TRBJ2-1, with 11 nucleotides matching TRBD1. The CDR3 consists of 15 residues. V lost 4 bases, J lost 7 bases, and 6 bases stayed unmatched. Germline V lookup: CDR1 SGHTA, CDR2 FQGNSA. The CDR3 bases are TGTGCCAGCAGCTCACCGGGACAGGGGGGGAATGAGCAGTTCTTC. Translated, it gives CASSSPGQGGNEQFF.

The chain has TRBV28 and TRBJ2-4, with TRBD2 matching 7 bases. Trimming cost V 4 bases and J 3 bases; bases outside gene matches: 6. The CDR3 is 15 amino acids. CDR1 and CDR2 (germline): MDHEN, SYDVKM. The CDR3: CASSWAGVGKNIQYF. Here the CDR3 DNA reads TGTGCCAGCAGTTGGGCGGGGGTCGGCAAAAACATTCAGTACTTC.

This chain joins TRBV6-1 and TRBJ1-1; D not resolved. Germline CDR1 is MNHNS and CDR2 is SASEGT. V lost 2 bases and J 5 bases, leaving 9 bases between the germline ends. There are 13 residues in the CDR3. The CDR3 nucleotides read TGTGCCAGCAGTGAAAAAACAGCAACTGAAGCTTTCTTT. It translates to CASSEKTATEAFF.

V gene TRBV2 combines with J gene TRBJ2-1; the match to TRBD1 covers 9 bases. The CDR3 is 15 residues long. Germline CDR1 SNHLY, CDR2 FYNNEI. V was pared by 3 bases and J by 4 bases, with 4 bases of the junction left unmatched. CDR3 amino acids: CASSDRDRAYNEQFF. The DNA for the CDR3 is TGTGCCAGCAGTGACCGGGACAGGGCTTACAATGAGCAGTTCTTC.

The DNA of the CDR3 is TGTGCCAGCAGCCGGACAGGCTCTGGAAACACCATATATTTT. Its translation: CASSRTGSGNTIYF. The chain employs TRBV7-2 and TRBJ1-3; 7 bases align to TRBD1. The length of the CDR3 is 14 residues. V lost 5 bases, J lost 0 bases, and 1 base stayed unmatched. CDR1 is SGHTA, CDR2 FQGNSA, per germline.

DNA for the CDR3: TGCGCCAGCAGCCCCCGGGTGGCGGGGGGGCGTACCGGGGAGCTGTTTTTT. This codes for CASSPRVAGGRTGELFF. This chain uses TRBV4-3 with TRBJ2-2; 9 positions agree with TRBD2. The junction had 11 bases not matched to a gene; V was cut back by 4 bases and J by 5 bases. The CDR3 totals 17 residues. The germline gives CDR1 LGHNA, CDR2 YSLEER.

This clone was observed once. V is TRBV10-1 and J is TRBJ2-7; TRBD2 matches 9 bases. This CDR3 has 16 amino acids. V lost 4 bases, J lost 0 bases, and 7 bases stayed unmatched. Germline CDR1 and CDR2: WNHNN and SYGVQD (reference sequence). This CDR3 reads CASSAGGGAGSYEQYF. For the CDR3, the DNA is TGCGCCAGCAGTGCTGGCGGGGGGGCCGGCTCCTACGAGCAGTACTTC.

This chain connects TRBV27 to TRBJ2-5, with 7 positions matching TRBD1. The J call may be wrong; the DNA end is better matched by TRBJ2-7. The CDR3 spans 15 residues. Germline V gene data show CDR1 as MNHEY and CDR2 as SMNVEV (reference sequence). CDR3 amino acids: CASRSGTVGTYEQYF. The DNA for the CDR3 is TGTGCCAGCCGCTCCGGGACAGTAGGCACCTACGAGCAGTACTTC.

V gene TRBV12-5 combines with J gene TRBJ2-3; D gene ambiguous. The V end lost 3 bases, the J end lost 2 bases, and 6 bases lay between the germline ends. The CDR3 covers 13 residues. CDR1 is LGHNT, CDR2 FRNRAP, per germline. The CDR3 protein is CASGFLLTDTQYF. The CDR3 bases are TGTGCTAGTGGTTTCCTACTCACAGATACGCAGTATTTT.

This clone was detected once. The V gene is TRBV28, the J gene TRBJ1-1, with D possibly TRBD1 on 6 matching bases. In germline, CDR1 is MDHEN, CDR2 SYDVKM. Trimming removed 8 bases from V and 0 bases from J, with 13 bases in between. This CDR3 region has 14 residues. This CDR3 is CASLAQGLNTEAFF. The CDR3 DNA sequence: TGTGCCAGCCTGGCACAGGGCTTGAACACTGAAGCTTTCTTT.

V is TRBV7-6 and J is TRBJ2-1; 7 bases align to TRBD1. Germline V gene lookup returns CDR1 SGHVS and CDR2 FNYEAQ. J lost 6 bases, V lost 7 bases, and 9 bases had no gene match. There are 14 residues in the CDR3. Here the CDR3 DNA reads TGTGCCAGCACCCTAGGCCCAGGGGGCAATGAGCAGTTCTTC. It codes for CASTLGPGGNEQFF.

This clone was picked up a small number of times. The J gene is TRBJ1-2, the V gene TRBV7-2; D unresolved. The length of the CDR3 is 13 residues. Germline V gene lookup returns CDR1 SGHTA and CDR2 FQGNSA. V lost 1 base and J 8 bases, leaving 11 bases between the germline ends. This CDR3 reads CASSLEWLEGYTF. The CDR3 nucleotides are TGTGCCAGCAGCTTAGAGTGGTTAGAAGGCTACACCTTC.